The table lists the clone carrying this TCR beta chain with many counts. Antigen: not known. These data come from a study of breast tumors, draining lymph nodes, adjacent tissues. Study-level results: Tumor TCR diversity was below lymph nodes but above nontumor tissue.

TCRdb re-called the multiplex PCR reads through MiXCR, storing one row per CDR3 protein. The profile shows roughly 14,000 distinct CDR3 sequences, about three fifths of them singletons. This receptor was taken from a female donor with breast cancer. Some clones in this sample may be carry-over from other donors' samples. Sequenced sample: tumor-adjacent breast tissue.

The CDR3 spells CASSHTTGEDSPLHF. DNA for the CDR3: TGTGCCAGCAGTCACACGACAGGGGAAGATTCACCCCTCCACTTT. The chain uses TRBV6-5 and TRBJ1-6; TRBD1 aligns across 8 bases. Unmatched junction bases numbered 8, after V lost 5 bases and J lost 8 bases. Germline values: CDR1 MNHEY, CDR2 SVGAGI. The length of the CDR3 is 15 residues.